These T cell receptor beta chains were read from a single sample in a study of cytomegalovirus exposure and HLA in healthy donors. Measured with immunoSEQ multiplex PCR; TCRdb has only the in-frame clones, and not every one. The sample has over 200,000 clones; 82% are singletons. Material: PBMCs. These receptors all stem from a woman aged 40 to 50 in good health and CMV-seronegative. Both conserved end residues are part of each CDR3. D genes are given only for firm matches. A clone size is listed for some rows: how often the clone was seen (once, few, many), or a class if it is expanded.

V	size	J	D	DNA	CDR3
TRBV25-1	.	TRBJ2-5	.	TGTGCCAGCAGTGGCCTAGCTGAGACCCAGTACTTC	CASSGLAETQYF
TRBV20-1	.	TRBJ2-7	.	TGCAGTGCTGTACATAACGAGCAGTACTTC	CSAVHNEQYF
TRBV9	.	TRBJ2-5	.	TGTGCCAGCAGCGTAGAAGGAGGCAGGGAGACCCAGTACTTC	CASSVEGGRETQYF
TRBV27	.	TRBJ2-1	TRBD2	TGTGCCAGCAGTGCCTGGGCGGGGGGATACAATGAGCAGTTCTTC	CASSAWAGGYNEQFF
TRBV5-8	.	TRBJ2-3	TRBD1	TGTGCCAGCCGGGACAGTACTCCCGATACGCAGTATTTT	CASRDSTPDTQYF
TRBV27	.	TRBJ2-7	.	TGTGCCAGCAGTCCCCAGACAGGCCCCTACGAGCAGTACTTC	CASSPQTGPYEQYF
TRBV7-6	.	TRBJ2-1	TRBD2	TGTGCCAGCAGCCTGGCGGGGGTTTACAATGAGCAGTTCTTC	CASSLAGVYNEQFF
TRBV6-4	.	TRBJ2-5	.	TGTGCCAGCAGCTTACAGAGACGGGAGACCCAGTACTTC	CASSLQRRETQYF
TRBV7-6	.	TRBJ2-7	.	TGTGCCAGCAGCCCAATTACAGGGTCCTACGAGCAGTACTTC	CASSPITGSYEQYF
TRBV7-9	few	TRBJ1-5	.	TGTTCCAGCAGCTTGGGGGGGGTCGAAGCAAATCAGCCCCAGCATTTT	CSSSLGGVEANQPQHF
TRBV18	.	TRBJ1-2	TRBD1	TGTGCCAGCTCCCCGGGACAGGCAAACTATGGCTACACCTTC	CASSPGQANYGYTF
TRBV19	.	TRBJ2-5	TRBD1	TGTGCCAGTAGTACACAGGGGCGAGGGGAGACCCAGTACTTC	CASSTQGRGETQYF
TRBV11-3	.	TRBJ2-2	.	TGTGCCAGCAGCTTATCGGCGACAGGACCTACCGGGGAGCTGTTTTTT	CASSLSATGPTGELFF
TRBV4-3	.	TRBJ2-7	.	TGCGCCAGCAGCCAAGTGATAGCCTACGAGCAGTACTTC	CASSQVIAYEQYF
TRBV30	.	TRBJ2-4	.	TGTGCCTGGAATCAACTAGCCAAAAACATTCAGTACTTC	CAWNQLAKNIQYF
TRBV6-6	once	TRBJ2-7	.	TGTGCCAGCATAGGGGAACAGTCGAGCTCCTACGAGCAGTACTTC	CASIGEQSSSYEQYF
TRBV7-9	.	TRBJ1-1	TRBD1	TGTGCCAGCAGCTCCGGGACAGCTGGGGGAGCTTTCTTT	CASSSGTAGGAFF
TRBV2	.	TRBJ1-1	.	TGTGCCAGCAGCGCCACAGGGCAGCGTGAAGCTTTCTTT	CASSATGQREAFF
TRBV15	.	TRBJ2-2	.	TGTGCCACCAGCGACGGGGGTTTCGGGGAGCTGTTTTTT	CATSDGGFGELFF
TRBV7-2	.	TRBJ2-3	TRBD2	TGTGCCAGCAGCTTAGTGGCTAGCGGGCAAGATACGCAGTATTTT	CASSLVASGQDTQYF
TRBV30	once	TRBJ2-1	.	TGTGCCTGGAGTCTAGGCCAGATCAATGAGCAGTTCTTC	CAWSLGQINEQFF
TRBV6-5	.	TRBJ1-5	TRBD1	TGTGCCAGCACCATGACAGGGGAAAAACAGCCCCAGCATTTT	CASTMTGEKQPQHF
TRBV15	.	TRBJ1-1	.	TGTGCCACCAGCAGAGGGTTGAGGGAAGGTGAAGCTTTCTTT	CATSRGLREGEAFF
TRBV7-9	.	TRBJ1-1	.	TGTGCCAGCAGCCCAACAGGGTGGGGCACTGAAGCTTTCTTT	CASSPTGWGTEAFF
TRBV6-1	few	TRBJ1-1	TRBD1	TGTGCCAGCAGTTGGACAGGGGAAACTGAAGCTTTCTTT	CASSWTGETEAFF
TRBV9	once	TRBJ2-3	.	TGTGCCAGCAGCGTAGGCCTAACCACAGATACGCAGTATTTT	CASSVGLTTDTQYF
TRBV9	.	TRBJ1-5	.	TGTGCCAGCAGCGAGGGGACAACCAATCAGCCCCAGCATTTT	CASSEGTTNQPQHF
TRBV4-2	.	TRBJ2-1	TRBD2	TGTGCCAGCAGCCAAGACGCGGCGGGGGTTTTTAATAGTGAGCAGTTCTTC	CASSQDAAGVFNSEQFF
TRBV28	.	TRBJ1-3	.	TGTGCCAGCAGGAGACAGAGCGGAAACACCATATATTTT	CASRRQSGNTIYF
TRBV14	.	TRBJ2-7	.	TGTGCCAGCAGCCAAGTTCGACTTTACTACGAGCAGTACTTC	CASSQVRLYYEQYF
TRBV19	.	TRBJ2-2	TRBD1	TGTGCCAGTAGTATAGACGGACAGGCCCACACCGGGGAGCTGTTTTTT	CASSIDGQAHTGELFF
TRBV7-2	once	TRBJ2-2	.	TGTGCCAGCAGCTTCCGGGGGAACGGGGAGCTGTTTTTT	CASSFRGNGELFF
TRBV7-6	.	TRBJ2-1	TRBD1	TGTGCCAGCAGCTTATTAGGAAGGGGGCATTCCTACAATGAGCAGTTCTTC	CASSLLGRGHSYNEQFF
TRBV30	.	TRBJ1-1	TRBD1	TGTGCCTGGAGTGTCCAAACCGGGACAGCGAACACTGAAGCTTTCTTT	CAWSVQTGTANTEAFF
TRBV7-9	.	TRBJ2-2	.	TGTGCCAGCAGCCCATACGGAGAGCTACCCGGGGAGCTGTTTTTT	CASSPYGELPGELFF
TRBV4-2	.	TRBJ2-1	TRBD1	TGTGCCAGCAGCCAAGATTTTGAGACAGGGGCCATGGAATTCTTC	CASSQDFETGAMEFF
TRBV5-4	.	TRBJ2-1	.	TGTGCCAGCAGCCAGGACAGCTCCTACAATGAGCAGTTCTTC	CASSQDSSYNEQFF